A single sample gave rise to the 8 T cell receptor beta chains below, sequenced in a study of blood T cell repertoires in COVID-19. TCRdb's table, derived via immunoSEQ multiplex PCR, lists solely in-frame clones and lacks some. This sample has about 260,000 clones, with over 80% found just once. The sequenced sample consisted of peripheral blood. The receptors originated from a man aged 55-75 years who had recovered from COVID-19.

Concerning this clone itself: The same CDR3 also results from other DNA sequences found in this sample. This rearrangement joins TRBV2 to TRBJ1-1, with TRBD1 identical over 7 bases. Trimming removed 6 bases from V and 1 base from J; junction bases left unmatched: 2. Germline CDR1 is SNHLY and CDR2 is FYNNEI. The CDR3 runs to 13 residues. CDR3 coding DNA: TGTGCCAGCAGCCGGGACAGGAACACTGAAGCTTTCTTT. It encodes CASSRDRNTEAFF.

This clone was seen once. The chain joins TRBV24-1 to TRBJ2-2, with D uncertain. The V and J ends lost 5 bases and 0 bases respectively, with 6 bases between them. The length of the CDR3 is 14 residues. Germline V gene lookup returns CDR1 KGHDR and CDR2 SFDVKD. CDR3 bases: TGTGCCACCAGTGGCGGAACGAACACCGGGGAGCTGTTTTTT. Its protein is CATSGGTNTGELFF.

The chain combines TRBV4-1 with TRBJ1-2, with D unresolved. The V and J ends lost 7 bases and 4 bases respectively, with 19 bases between them. The CDR3 is 15 amino acids. Looked up from germline, CDR1 is MGHRA and CDR2 is YSYEKL. CDR3 sequence reads: CASTPSERNFYGYTF. CDR3 in DNA: TGCGCCAGCACCCCGAGTGAAAGAAACTTCTATGGCTACACCTTC.

This clone was seen only a few times. The chain employs TRBV18 and TRBJ1-3; 7 bases map to TRBD1. V trimming: 4 bases; J trimming: 0 bases; junction bases outside the gene matches: 0. The CDR3 loop spans 14 amino acids. Germline V CDR1 and CDR2: KGHSH, LQKENI. The DNA of the CDR3 is TGTGCCAGCTCACGGGACAGCTCTGGAAACACCATATATTTT. It encodes CASSRDSSGNTIYF.

The chain joins TRBV3-1 (or the pseudogene TRBV3-2) to TRBJ2-7; TRBD1 matches 7 bases. The junction had 8 bases not matched to a gene; V was cut back by 4 bases and J by 5 bases. Germline loops: CDR1 LGHDT, CDR2 YNNKEL (reference sequence). This CDR3 spans 14 amino acids. The CDR3 DNA reads as TGTGCCAGCAGCCCCAGACAGGGAACCCACGAGCAGTACTTC. Translating gives CASSPRQGTHEQYF.

The chain recombines TRBV27 with TRBJ1-4; D gene unclear. The V gene's germline CDR1 is MNHEY and CDR2 SMNVEV (reference sequence). This CDR3 has 15 amino acids. Trimming stripped 2 bases from V and 2 bases from J, with 9 bases between. Here the CDR3 reads CASSLRPGTNEKLFF. For the CDR3, the DNA is TGTGCCAGCAGTTTACGACCCGGGACTAATGAAAAACTGTTTTTT.

The chain recombines TRBV27 with TRBJ2-1, with TRBD2 matching over 8 bases. This CDR3 contains 15 residues. With V trimmed by 6 bases and J by 9 bases, 13 bases remained unmatched. Germline-derived CDR1 and CDR2 are MNHEY and SMNVEV (reference sequence). CDR3 region: CASRGTGTSGIEQFF. CDR3 nucleotides: TGTGCCAGCAGGGGGACCGGGACTAGTGGCATTGAGCAGTTCTTC.

The sample holds a few counts of this clone. V is TRBV5-5 and J is TRBJ1-5; D remains ambiguous. The CDR3 totals 15 residues. The V and J ends lost 4 bases and 2 bases respectively, with 13 bases between them. The V gene's germline CDR1 is SGHKS and CDR2 YYEKEE (reference sequence). The CDR3 bases are TGTGCCAGCAGCGGAAGCCCTGGAGGCAATCAGCCCCAGCATTTT. Its protein is CASSGSPGGNQPQHF.